This T cell receptor beta chain originates from a study of blood T cell repertoires in COVID-19. Study details: Specimens from acute and convalescent COVID-19 originated in the United States, Italy and Spain. Sources were T cells, B-cell-depleted T cells, or PBMCs; the material itself was cDNA or gDNA.

The CDR3 has 15 amino acids. Germline CDR1 SGDLS, CDR2 YYNGEE. The V gene end was trimmed by 3 bases and the J gene end by 3 bases; junction bases not matched to a gene: 9. As processed by the authors: It was from reference gene primer amplification that nucleated cell counts were estimated. Sequencing was performed with immunoSEQ multiplex PCR; in TCRdb, only in-frame clones are kept and a portion is missing. V and J calls and clone size are as listed in that table; D and trimming were resolved from the DNA. The sample consists of about 99,000 clones, 85% to 90% of them appearing once. This receptor was taken from a human donor in a cohort sampled during active COVID-19. J is TRBJ2-7 and V is TRBV9, with 7 bases fitting TRBD2. The specimen sequenced was peripheral blood. CDR3: CASSAGGGGSYEQYF. The CDR3 DNA reads as TGTGCCAGCAGCGCGGGGGGTGGCGGGAGCTACGAGCAGTACTTC.